These T cell receptor beta chains were read from a single sample in a study of a mutant IDH1 vaccine in newly diagnosed glioma. Which antigens these TCRs recognize remains unknown. TCRdb keeps only in-frame clones here, not all; method: immunoSEQ multiplex PCR. This sample has 30,000 to 40,000 clones, with around 83% found just once. The material was PBMCs, obtained from a glioma patient whose treatment included an IDH1 peptide vaccine. All receptors come from a man aged 35 to 55 with glioma. Both conserved end residues are part of each CDR3. Each record gives: D gene, V gene, clone size, CDR3 length, J gene, CDR3 protein, CDR3 DNA. The D gene is left open where the match is weak. Some rows mark clone size as missing; the rest say once, few, many or name a class of expanded clone.

.,TRBV29-1,.,11,TRBJ2-5,CSVEEPGLVHF,TGCAGCGTTGAAGAACCGGGCCTCGTGCACTTC
.,TRBV19,once,13,TRBJ2-3,CATRTASTDTQYF,TGTGCAACCCGGACAGCTAGCACAGATACGCAGTATTTT
.,TRBV6-5,few,13,TRBJ1-5,CASSYRGNQPQHF,TGTGCCAGCAGTTACAGGGGCAATCAGCCCCAGCATTTT
.,TRBV7-9,.,16,TRBJ1-2,CASTVWVGGAGYGYTF,TGTGCCAGCACTGTTTGGGTGGGGGGCGCAGGCTATGGCTACACCTTC
.,TRBV5-6,.,18,TRBJ2-2,CASSLVWVSGGQTGELFF,TGTGCCAGCAGCTTGGTTTGGGTTTCTGGGGGCCAGACCGGGGAGCTGTTTTTT
TRBD1,TRBV27,.,13,TRBJ2-5,CASRKTGAETQYF,TGTGCCAGCAGGAAAACAGGGGCTGAGACCCAGTACTTC
.,TRBV5-1,.,12,TRBJ2-1,CASSLAFREQFF,TGCGCCAGCAGCTTGGCGTTCAGAGAGCAGTTCTTC
.,TRBV9,once,15,TRBJ2-7,CASSVGVALSYEQYF,TGTGCCAGCAGCGTAGGGGTAGCGCTCTCCTACGAGCAGTACTTC
TRBD1,TRBV5-1,.,14,TRBJ1-2,CASSTGTGATGYTF,TGCGCCAGCAGCACGGGGACAGGGGCTACTGGCTACACCTTC
TRBD1,TRBV19,.,14,TRBJ1-2,CASSVLGQGYGYTF,TGTGCCAGTAGTGTCCTGGGACAGGGCTATGGCTACACCTTC